These 25 T cell receptor beta chains originate from one sample sequenced in a study of human T cells and chemical hapten exposure. TCRdb fed the RACE reads into MiXCR, producing one record per CDR3 protein. This sample has about 120,000 distinct CDR3 sequences, with approximately 13% found just once. Sample time point: pre-sensitization, week 0. The treatment: therapeutic diphenylcyclopropenone sensitization with weekly scalp DPC. Here the sequenced sample was whole blood, taken in connection with sensitization to the hapten diphenylcyclopropenone (DPC). Receptors originate from a woman between 18 and 29 years old with alopecia areata. Some clones in this sample may be carry-over from other donors' samples.

This chain links TRBV6-2 or TRBV6-3 with TRBJ2-4; perhaps TRBD2 as D (5 bases). The CDR3 is 15 residues long. Per germline, CDR1 MNHEY and CDR2 SVGEGT. V was trimmed by 2 bases and J by 3 bases, leaving 11 bases between them. The CDR3 DNA reads as TGTGCCAGCAGTTACGGGGAGACGGACAAAAACATTCAGTACTTC. It translates to CASSYGETDKNIQYF.

This clonotype has only a few counts. The chain has TRBV29-1 and TRBJ2-3; 9 bases are a match to TRBD2. CDR1 is SQVTM and CDR2 is ANQGSEA in the germline V gene. This CDR3 contains 14 residues. The ends lost 4 bases at V and 5 bases at J; junction bases unmatched: 7. The CDR3 region has the DNA TGCAGCGTTGCGAGCGGGGGGATGGGAGATACGCAGTATTTT. As protein: CSVASGGMGDTQYF.

The chain is built from TRBV30 and TRBJ2-3; D uncertain. Germline V gene sequence: CDR1 GTSNPN, CDR2 SVGIG (reference sequence). The CDR3 covers 11 residues. V was cut by 4 bases and J by 4 bases, with 6 bases left in between. This CDR3 is CAWTTADTQYF. CDR3 nucleotide sequence: TGTGCCTGGACTACAGCAGATACGCAGTATTTT. The whole variable domain, remainder taken from reference TRBV30 and TRBJ2-3, is SQTIHQWPATLVQPVGSPLSLECTVEGTSNPNLYWYRQAAGRGLQLLFYSVGIGQISSEVPQNLSASRPQDRQFILSSKKLLLSDSGFYLCAWTTADTQYFGPGTRLTVL.

This clonotype has more than one count but fewer than ten. The chain carries TRBV29-1 and TRBJ2-1; unclear D gene. The ends were cut back, 4 bases at V and 1 base at J, with 8 bases in the middle. The CDR3 consists of 13 residues. Germline assignment: CDR1 SQVTM and CDR2 ANQGSEA. CDR3 in DNA: TGCAGCGTTGTAGAGTTATCCTACAATGAGCAGTTCTTC. Translating it yields CSVVELSYNEQFF.

This clonotype was seen more than once but under ten times. The V gene is TRBV7-9, the J gene TRBJ2-1; TRBD2 agrees at 9 bases. Trimming took 5 bases from V and 8 from J; bases not matched to a gene: 19. Germline loops: CDR1 SEHNR, CDR2 FQNEAQ (reference sequence). This CDR3 has 18 residues. The CDR3 nucleotides read TGTGCCAGCAGCCGCTACGGGGTAGCGGGGGCCCTGGGAGATGAGCAGTTCTTC. Translating it yields CASSRYGVAGALGDEQFF.

In this sample, this clonotype turned up once. The rearrangement links TRBV13 to TRBJ1-3; the D is unclear. The CDR3 extends over 12 amino acids. CDR1 PRHDT and CDR2 FYEKMQ come from the germline V gene (reference sequence). With 3 bases removed from V and 4 bases from J, the gap between germline ends came to 4 bases. CDR3 DNA: TGTGCCAGCAGCTTCTGGGGAAACACCATATATTTT. This gives the protein CASSFWGNTIYF.

This clonotype was recorded many times. The chain employs TRBV6-2 or TRBV6-3 and TRBJ1-1, with TRBD1 identical over 9 bases. Germline V gene sequence: CDR1 MNHEY, CDR2 SVGEGT. The CDR3 sequence is 15 residues long. Trimming removed 5 bases from V and 1 base from J; junction bases left unmatched: 5. Here the CDR3 reads CASSGPGQGNTEAFF. The CDR3 DNA sequence: TGTGCCAGCAGTGGGCCGGGACAGGGGAACACTGAAGCTTTCTTT.

This clonotype was observed at least ten times. The chain carries TRBV7-2 and TRBJ2-3, with 10 positions matching TRBD2. Per the germline V gene, CDR1 is SGHTA and CDR2 is FQGNSA. V was clipped by 6 bases and J by 2 bases; unmatched bases: 2. The CDR3 length is 14 residues. The CDR3 region has the DNA TGTGCCAGCAGTCTAGCGGGGGTCACAGATACGCAGTATTTT. Amino acid sequence: CASSLAGVTDTQYF.

V gene TRBV3-1 combines with J gene TRBJ2-5; D uncertain. This CDR3 spans 14 amino acids. V lost 3 bases and J 2 bases, leaving 10 bases between the germline ends. Per germline, CDR1 LGHDT and CDR2 YNNKEL (reference sequence). CDR3 loop: CASSHRRKQETQYF. CDR3 DNA: TGTGCCAGCAGCCATCGACGGAAACAAGAGACCCAGTACTTC.

Ten or more counts support this clonotype. The rearrangement joins TRBV5-4 to TRBJ2-1; D tentatively fits TRBD1 or TRBD2 (5 bases each). CDR3 length: 16 residues. The ends were cut back, 0 bases at V and 6 bases at J, with 16 bases in the middle. Germline V lookup: CDR1 SGHNT, CDR2 YYREEE (reference sequence). The CDR3, as DNA: TGTGCCAGCAGCTTGGAGGGACGGCATATGTTCAATGAGCAGTTCTTC. The encoded protein is CASSLEGRHMFNEQFF.

This chain links TRBV7-9 with TRBJ2-5, with a possible D match to TRBD1 (6 bases). The ends were cut back, 5 bases at V and 0 bases at J, with 10 bases in the middle. The CDR3 runs to 14 residues. Per germline, CDR1 SEHNR and CDR2 FQNEAQ (reference sequence). CDR3 loop: CASSTRDNQETQYF. The DNA of the CDR3 is TGTGCCAGCAGCACACGGGACAACCAAGAGACCCAGTACTTC.

This clonotype has a handful of counts. V usage is TRBV20-1 and J usage is TRBJ2-1; the match to TRBD2 covers 10 bases. Germline lookup yields CDR1 DFQATT and CDR2 SNEGSKA (reference sequence). CDR3 size: 14 residues. V shed 8 bases and J 5 bases; nucleotides not matched to a gene: 9. The CDR3 sequence is CSTLRAGGNNEQFF. The CDR3 coding sequence is TGCAGTACCCTGCGAGCGGGGGGGAACAATGAGCAGTTCTTC.

This clonotype was found many times. The chain has TRBV28 and TRBJ1-1; TRBD1 agrees at 9 bases. Looked up from germline, CDR1 is MDHEN and CDR2 is SYDVKM. This CDR3 is 12 amino acids long. J was trimmed by 11 bases and V by 6 bases; bases with no gene match: 7. CDR3 nucleotides: TGTGCCAGCAGCTCCCCCGGGACAGGGGCTTTCTTT. Residues: CASSSPGTGAFF.

The gene calls are TRBV29-1 and TRBJ2-1; TRBD2 agrees at 15 bases. CDR3 length equals 17 residues. Unmatched junction bases numbered 6, after V lost 0 bases and J lost 6 bases. Germline V CDR1 and CDR2: SQVTM, ANQGSEA. CDR3 in DNA: TGCAGCGTTGAAGATCGCGGGACTAGCGGGGGGACCAATGAGCAGTTCTTC. This sequence encodes CSVEDRGTSGGTNEQFF.

This chain connects TRBV6-2 or TRBV6-3 to TRBJ2-1; D gene unclear. Per germline, CDR1 MNHEY and CDR2 SVGEGT. The ends were cut back, 6 bases at V and 2 bases at J, with 11 bases in the middle. The CDR3 has 14 residues. The DNA for the CDR3 is TGTGCCAGCAGCTCCGGCACCACCTACAATGAGCAGTTCTTC. It yields the protein CASSSGTTYNEQFF.

In this sample, this clonotype turned up a few times. In nucleotides, the CDR3 is TGTGCCAGCAGTGGACAGGCCTCTTTAGATACGCAGTATTTT. Protein product: CASSGQASLDTQYF. The rearrangement uses TRBV2 and TRBJ2-3, with D maybe TRBD1 (6 bases). The CDR3 sequence is 14 residues long. CDR1 SNHLY and CDR2 FYNNEI come from the germline V gene. Trimming removed 4 bases at V and 5 bases at J, with 13 bases between.

This clonotype was found many times. The chain is built from TRBV25-1 and TRBJ2-5; 7 bases agree with TRBD2. V lost 3 bases and J lost 4; bases outside the gene matches: 11. Germline V gives CDR1 MGHDK, CDR2 SYGVNS. The CDR3 covers 16 residues. This chain's CDR3 is CASSEPPTSMGETQYF. The DNA of the CDR3 is TGTGCCAGCAGTGAGCCCCCGACTAGCATGGGAGAGACCCAGTACTTC.

This clonotype was recorded a few times. The chain is built from TRBV28 and TRBJ1-6, with D unresolved. This CDR3 has 14 residues. Germline CDR1 is MDHEN and CDR2 is SYDVKM. With 5 bases removed from V and 7 bases from J, the gap between germline ends came to 12 bases. The CDR3 nucleotides read TGTGCCAGCAGTCCCCCAGACACAAATTCACCCCTCCACTTT. It encodes CASSPPDTNSPLHF. Combining the CDR3 with reference TRBV28 and TRBJ1-6 gives the whole variable domain DVKVTQSSRYLVKRTGEKVFLECVQDMDHENMFWYRQDPGLGLRLIYFSYDVKMKEKGDIPEGYSVSREKKERFSLILESASTNQTSMYLCASSPPDTNSPLHFGNGTRLTVT.

This clonotype was detected a few times. The CDR3 reads CSVDLVGLLQETQYF. The CDR3 nucleotides read TGCAGCGTTGATCTCGTGGGACTCCTCCAAGAGACCCAGTACTTC. This chain links TRBV29-1 with TRBJ2-5; tentative D call: TRBD2 (6 bases). Germline V gene data show CDR1 as SQVTM and CDR2 as ANQGSEA. V was trimmed by 3 bases and J by 1 base, leaving 15 bases between them. This CDR3 is 15 amino acids long.

The table lists this clonotype with a few counts. This chain links TRBV25-1 with TRBJ1-5, with a tentative D call TRBD1 (5 bases). Germline CDR1 MGHDK, CDR2 SYGVNS. CDR3 length equals 18 residues. Trimming shortened V by 4 bases and J by 5 bases, and 24 bases separated the two germline ends. CDR3 in amino acids: CASSVAGLRGSGYQPQHF. As DNA, the CDR3 is TGTGCCAGCAGTGTTGCCGGCCTAAGGGGATCAGGGTATCAGCCCCAGCATTTT.

The genes are TRBV18 and TRBJ2-1; 7 nucleotides match TRBD1. This CDR3 contains 18 residues. After removal of 3 bases from V and 1 base from J, the junction contained 12 bases not matched to a gene. Per germline, CDR1 KGHSH and CDR2 LQKENI. The CDR3: CASSPPGPDRDSYNEQFF. CDR3 DNA: TGTGCCAGCTCACCTCCTGGACCCGACAGGGATTCCTACAATGAGCAGTTCTTC.

The chain carries TRBV6-5 and TRBJ2-7; D might be TRBD2 (5 bases). The CDR3 totals 11 residues. CDR1 and CDR2 (germline): MNHEY, SVGAGI. V shed 8 bases and J shed 3 bases, with 8 bases lying between them. CDR3 sequence (DNA): TGTGCCAGCCGGGGAAACTACGAGCAGTACTTC. The encoded protein is CASRGNYEQYF.

The V and J genes are TRBV5-1 and TRBJ1-1; 7 positions agree with TRBD1. The CDR3 extends over 15 amino acids. V lost 0 bases to trimming and J lost 2 bases; unmatched junction nucleotides: 4. CDR1 SGHRS and CDR2 YFSETQ come from the germline V gene. CDR3 bases: TGCGCCAGCAGCTTGGCGGCAGGGGGAAACACTGAAGCTTTCTTT. Its protein is CASSLAAGGNTEAFF.

V and J are TRBV18 and TRBJ2-1, with D perhaps matching TRBD2 (7 bases). Germline CDR1 is KGHSH and CDR2 is LQKENI. V was trimmed by 0 bases and J by 6 bases, leaving 18 bases between them. The CDR3 totals 17 residues. This CDR3 reads CASSPPVGGRSGNEQFF. The CDR3 coding sequence is TGTGCCAGCTCACCACCGGTCGGGGGGCGTTCCGGCAATGAGCAGTTCTTC.

This chain connects TRBV30 to TRBJ2-1; D is undetermined. Germline V CDR1 and CDR2: GTSNPN, SVGIG (reference sequence). The V end was cut by 3 bases, the J end by 1 base, with 1 base between. The CDR3 is made up of 11 amino acids. Here the CDR3 DNA reads TGTGCCTGGAGGTCCTACAATGAGCAGTTCTTC. Its translation: CAWRSYNEQFF.